This entry lists 25 T cell receptor beta chains sequenced from one sample in a study of neurological immune-mediated disorders. Time point meaning: longitudinal time-point 3. TCRdb used MiXCR to reprocess the 5' RACE reads, holding one entry per CDR3 protein. The table lists more than 50,000 distinct CDR3 sequences, roughly 8.3% of them singletons. Material: PBMCs. The receptor source for this set is a woman aged 40 to 50 in good health.

This clonotype was detected ten times or more. Written as DNA, the CDR3 is TGTGCCAGCAGTGGAGGGGGCGGCTACACCTTC. Its protein product is CASSGGGGYTF. The J gene is TRBJ1-2, the V gene TRBV25-1; 7 nucleotides match TRBD1. The CDR3 extends over 11 amino acids. Germline V lookup: CDR1 MGHDK, CDR2 SYGVNS. The ends lost 4 bases at V and 8 bases at J; junction bases unmatched: 1.

This clonotype was counted ten times or more. The V call is TRBV18, the J call TRBJ1-1, with a tentative D call TRBD1 (6 bases). The germline V gene has CDR1 KGHSH and CDR2 LQKENI. The CDR3 is made up of 14 amino acids. The V and J ends lost 2 bases and 5 bases respectively, with 12 bases between them. The chain's CDR3 is CASSPAGRGTEAFF. The CDR3 coding sequence is TGTGCCAGCTCACCAGCAGGGAGGGGGACTGAAGCTTTCTTT.

This clonotype was observed at least ten times. The V call is TRBV10-3, the J call TRBJ2-1; D possibly corresponds to TRBD1 (5 bases). CDR3 length equals 12 residues. The V end was cut by 3 bases, the J end by 10 bases, with 10 bases between. Germline V gene sequence: CDR1 ENHRY, CDR2 SYGVKD. The CDR3 protein is CAISELGLEQFF. CDR3 in DNA: TGTGCCATCAGTGAATTGGGGCTAGAGCAGTTCTTC.

This clonotype has ten or more counts. The rearrangement links TRBV7-3 to TRBJ2-1; the D gene is possibly TRBD2 (6 bases). V lost 5 bases, J lost 7 bases, and 12 bases lay in between. CDR3 size: 13 residues. The germline gives CDR1 SGHTA, CDR2 FQGTGA. The CDR3 sequence: CASSPGDLNEQFF. The CDR3 nucleotides are TGTGCCAGCAGCCCGGGAGATCTGAATGAGCAGTTCTTC.

This clonotype was seen repeatedly, ten times or more. This chain connects TRBV7-2 to TRBJ2-5, with D possibly being TRBD1 or TRBD2 (5 bases each). From germline, CDR1 is SGHTA and CDR2 FQGNSA. CDR3 length equals 14 residues. V lost 7 bases, J lost 3 bases, and 15 bases lay in between. The CDR3 DNA sequence: TGTGCCAGCACCGGGACGGCTACGGAAGAGACCCAGTACTTC. Amino acid sequence: CASTGTATEETQYF.

This clonotype has at least ten counts. The V call is TRBV20-1, the J call TRBJ1-1; no reliable D call. CDR1 and CDR2 (germline): DFQATT, SNEGSKA (reference sequence). This CDR3 region has 12 residues. V shed 7 bases and J shed 5 bases, with 14 bases lying between them. The DNA of the CDR3 is TGCAGTGTAACCCGGGAAGGTACTGAAGCTTTCTTT. This translates into CSVTREGTEAFF.

This clonotype was found many times. The genes are TRBV2 and TRBJ1-5; 7 bases agree with TRBD1. CDR1 and CDR2 (germline): SNHLY, FYNNEI. Trimming cost V 6 bases and J 3 bases; bases outside gene matches: 8. CDR3 length: 15 amino acids. CDR3 protein: CASRRGQSYNQPQHF. The CDR3 nucleotides read TGTGCCAGCAGAAGGGGACAGAGCTACAATCAGCCCCAGCATTTT.

In this sample, this clonotype turned up many times. This sequence joins TRBV12-3 or TRBV12-4 and TRBJ1-2; D remains unclear. Trimming took 2 bases from V and 2 from J, leaving 6 bases between them. The length of the CDR3 is 13 residues. Written as DNA, the CDR3 is TGTGCCAGCAGTTTATCCCGGAACTATGGCTACACCTTC. It codes for CASSLSRNYGYTF.

In this sample, this clonotype turned up a few times. This may stem from a read error, because a much larger clone lies one nucleotide away. This chain connects TRBV3-1 to TRBJ2-1; 8 bases fit TRBD2. V lost 6 bases and J lost 7; bases outside the gene matches: 8. Germline CDR1 and CDR2: LGHDT and YNNKEL (reference sequence). This CDR3 contains 14 residues. The CDR3 is CASSRLGGVNEQFF. CDR3 DNA: TGTGCCAGCAGTCGACTCGGGGGGGTAAATGAGCAGTTCTTC.

This clonotype was seen repeatedly, ten times or more. This chain connects TRBV20-1 to TRBJ2-5; D is possibly TRBD1 (5 bases). V lost 4 bases, J lost 3 bases, and 15 bases lay in between. CDR3 size: 14 residues. In germline, CDR1 is DFQATT, CDR2 SNEGSKA (reference sequence). CDR3 in amino acids: CSAIGQGKKETQYF. In nucleotides, the CDR3 is TGCAGTGCTATCGGGCAGGGTAAAAAAGAGACCCAGTACTTC.

This clonotype came up many times. The rearrangement links TRBV27 to TRBJ2-7, with D perhaps TRBD2 (6 bases). The V gene's germline CDR1 is MNHEY and CDR2 SMNVEV (reference sequence). V was trimmed by 3 bases and J by 2 bases, leaving 14 bases between them. The CDR3 is 15 residues long. The CDR3 loop reads CASSLEGVLPYEQYF. Written as DNA, the CDR3 is TGTGCCAGCAGTTTGGAGGGTGTTTTGCCCTACGAGCAGTACTTC.

Many counts were recorded for this clonotype. This chain connects TRBV27 to TRBJ1-1; no firm D call. V gave up 6 bases and J gave up 0 bases, with 11 bases separating them. The CDR3 has 14 amino acids. Germline V gene sequence: CDR1 MNHEY, CDR2 SMNVEV (reference sequence). The CDR3 region is CASRPPHMNTEAFF. Written as DNA, the CDR3 is TGTGCCAGCAGGCCTCCCCATATGAACACTGAAGCTTTCTTT.

The chain is built from TRBV7-9 and TRBJ2-4, with D tentatively TRBD1 (5 bases). This CDR3 comprises 16 residues. V lost 4 bases to trimming and J lost 0 bases, with 13 bases between them. The germline gives CDR1 SEHNR, CDR2 FQNEAQ (reference sequence). This CDR3 is CASSSQGLVAKNIQYF. CDR3 DNA sequence: TGTGCCAGCAGCTCTCAGGGCCTGGTAGCCAAAAACATTCAGTACTTC. The entire variable domain, with the rest obtained from reference TRBV7-9 and TRBJ2-4, is as follows: DTGVSQNPRHKITKRGQNVTFRCDPISEHNRLYWYRQTLGQGPEFLTYFQNEAQLEKSRLLSDRFSAERPKGSFSTLEIQRTEQGDSAMYLCASSSQGLVAKNIQYFGAGTRLSVL.

This clonotype has a count of ten or more. The chain employs TRBV5-1 and TRBJ2-1; TRBD2 aligns across 7 bases. CDR1 SGHRS and CDR2 YFSETQ come from the germline V gene. V was pared by 0 bases and J by 10 bases, with 16 bases of the junction left unmatched. CDR3 size: 17 residues. The CDR3 protein is CASSLVGDIAGTIEQFF. The CDR3, as DNA: TGCGCCAGCAGCTTGGTGGGGGATATAGCGGGTACAATAGAGCAGTTCTTC.

V and J are TRBV12-3 or TRBV12-4 and TRBJ2-7, with D hard to call. This CDR3 is built from 15 residues. Trimming took off 6 bases at V and 2 bases at J, with 17 bases between the two ends. CDR3 in amino acids: CASRPAGSGPYEQYF. The CDR3 nucleotides read TGTGCCAGCAGACCCGCCGGCAGTGGGCCCTACGAGCAGTACTTC.

This clonotype was seen at least ten times. The V and J genes are TRBV20-1 and TRBJ1-1, with D hard to call. The germline gives CDR1 DFQATT, CDR2 SNEGSKA (reference sequence). This CDR3 has 13 amino acids. V shed 0 bases and J shed 1 base, with 6 bases lying between them. CDR3 DNA sequence: TGCAGTGCTAGAGATAGCGGGAACACTGAAGCTTTCTTT. Translated: CSARDSGNTEAFF.

This clonotype was found many times. The chain has TRBV6-2 or TRBV6-3 and TRBJ2-2, with D perhaps matching TRBD1 (6 bases). The germline CDR1 and CDR2 sequences are MNHEY and SVGEGT. The CDR3 loop spans 15 amino acids. The V end lost 2 bases, the J end lost 5 bases, and 12 bases lay between the germline ends. Here the CDR3 reads CASSYRGMETGELFF. Here the CDR3 DNA reads TGTGCCAGCAGTTACAGGGGGATGGAGACCGGGGAGCTGTTTTTT.

This clonotype was recorded many times. V and J are TRBV24-1 and TRBJ2-5; TRBD2 is a possible D gene (7 bases). Germline CDR1 is KGHDR and CDR2 is SFDVKD. CDR3 length: 16 residues. The germline V and J ends were trimmed by 0 bases and 4 bases, with 14 bases remaining between them. The CDR3 spells CATSDLNGGPGETQYF. The CDR3 DNA reads as TGTGCCACCAGTGATTTGAACGGGGGGCCGGGAGAGACCCAGTACTTC.

This clonotype was detected many times. The chain couples TRBV7-7 to TRBJ2-5; D is uncertain. V was trimmed by 0 bases and J by 7 bases, leaving 18 bases between them. The CDR3 runs 16 residues. Looked up from germline, CDR1 is SSHAT and CDR2 is FNYEAQ (reference sequence). For the CDR3, the DNA is TGTGCCAGCAGCTTAGCGTCCGGTTCCGAGATAGGGACCCAGTACTTC. The encoded protein is CASSLASGSEIGTQYF.

Ten or more counts support this clonotype. This chain connects TRBV11-1 to TRBJ2-5; TRBD2 matches 16 bases. CDR3 size: 20 residues. The V segment lost 7 bases and the J segment 5 bases; nucleotides outside the gene matches: 19. Germline V gives CDR1 SGHAT, CDR2 FQDESV (reference sequence). The CDR3 reads CASITFLAGTSGRAGETQYF. Here the CDR3 DNA reads TGTGCCAGCATCACCTTCTTAGCCGGGACTAGCGGGAGGGCCGGTGAGACCCAGTACTTC.

This clonotype has ten or more counts. The chain joins TRBV11-2 to TRBJ2-2; no reliable D call. This CDR3 has 13 residues. Germline loops: CDR1 SGHAT, CDR2 FQNNGV. Trimming removed 6 bases at V and 1 base at J, with 6 bases between. The CDR3 DNA sequence: TGTGCCAGCAGGAGAGGGAACACCGGGGAGCTGTTTTTT. Protein: CASRRGNTGELFF.

Many counts were recorded for this clonotype. This chain connects TRBV29-1 to TRBJ1-4, with D perhaps matching TRBD1 (5 bases). Germline CDR1 reads SQVTM; CDR2 reads ANQGSEA. This CDR3 is built from 11 residues. V was pared by 7 bases and J by 6 bases, with 9 bases between. The CDR3 reads CSAGADEKLFF. CDR3 sequence (DNA): TGCAGCGCCGGGGCTGATGAAAAACTGTTTTTT.

This clonotype has a count of ten or more. CDR3 sequence reads: CSAPTGGRNIQYF. The CDR3 DNA reads as TGCAGTGCTCCTACCGGGGGACGAAACATTCAGTACTTC. The chain has TRBV20-1 and TRBJ2-4; D perhaps matches TRBD2 (6 bases). Trimming took off 5 bases at V and 6 bases at J, with 14 bases between the two ends. Germline V CDR1 and CDR2: DFQATT, SNEGSKA (reference sequence). The CDR3 has 13 residues.

The sample holds many counts of this clonotype. The chain couples TRBV29-1 to TRBJ2-2, with a tentative D call TRBD2 (7 bases). The ends were cut back, 6 bases at V and 0 bases at J, with 14 bases in the middle. The CDR3 extends over 15 amino acids. Germline loops: CDR1 SQVTM, CDR2 ANQGSEA. This CDR3 is CSVGGGQSNTGELFF. The CDR3 DNA is TGCAGCGTGGGGGGGGGGCAGTCGAACACCGGGGAGCTGTTTTTT.

This clonotype has a handful of counts. V is TRBV14 and J is TRBJ1-2; unclear D gene. The CDR3 spans 14 residues. Trimming removed 0 bases at V and 4 bases at J, with 9 bases between. CDR1 and CDR2 (germline): SGHDN, FVKESK. The CDR3 region is CASSQDPSSYGYTF. CDR3 DNA: TGTGCCAGCAGCCAAGACCCCTCTAGCTATGGCTACACCTTC.